This is a list of T cell receptor beta chains from one sample in a study of control samples from healthy donors and cancer patients. The assay was immunoSEQ multiplex PCR, and TCRdb's table has in-frame clones only and misses some. The repertoire consists of approximately 170,000 clones, with around 90% occurring once and the leading ten covering around 1.4%. The sample consisted of blood. These receptors were obtained from a woman in her forties or fifties in good health. CDR3s include the opening cysteine and the closing phenylalanine or tryptophan. The order of the fields is D gene, V gene, J gene, clone size, CDR3 DNA, CDR3 protein. A D gene is named only where the DNA matches it firmly. Expanded clones get a size class; other rows say once, few or many, or leave the size out.

.	TRBV7-9	TRBJ1-1	.	TGTGCCAGCAGCTTAAGTGGGGGTCTAGAAGCTTTCTTT	CASSLSGGLEAFF
.	TRBV6-5	TRBJ1-5	.	TGTGCCAGCAGTTACTCCGGTAGCAATCAGCCCCAGCATTTT	CASSYSGSNQPQHF
TRBD1	TRBV18	TRBJ1-1	.	TGTGCCAGCTCTCCCTGGACAGGGACGAACACTGAAGCTTTCTTT	CASSPWTGTNTEAFF
TRBD1	TRBV19	TRBJ2-3	.	TGTGCCACCCTCCGGGACAGGGGTGGAGATACGCAGTATTTT	CATLRDRGGDTQYF
TRBD1	TRBV4-3	TRBJ1-6	once	TGCGCCAGCAGCCAAGTGCAGGGGGTAGGTAATTCACCCCTCCACTTT	CASSQVQGVGNSPLHF
TRBD2	TRBV30	TRBJ2-7	.	TGTGCCTGGCACCAGCGGGAGCAGACCTACGAGCAGTACTTC	CAWHQREQTYEQYF
.	TRBV7-9	TRBJ2-3	.	TGTGCCAGCAGCCCCCGGGGCCAGTCAGATACGCAGTATTTT	CASSPRGQSDTQYF
.	TRBV12-3/TRBV12-4	TRBJ1-6	.	TGTGCCAGCAGTTTAACTAGAGATTCACCCCTCCACTTT	CASSLTRDSPLHF
TRBD1	TRBV19	TRBJ1-1	once	TGTGCCAGTACCGCACAGGGACAGATCCCTGAAGCTTTCTTT	CASTAQGQIPEAFF
.	TRBV5-1	TRBJ1-3	.	TGCGCCAGCAGCTTGGCTGGGGCCAACTCTGGAAACACCATATATTTT	CASSLAGANSGNTIYF
.	TRBV7-8	TRBJ1-1	.	TGTGCCAGCAGCTTAGAAGTTAGTACTGGGGCTGAAGCTTTCTTT	CASSLEVSTGAEAFF
.	TRBV5-1	TRBJ2-2	.	TGCGCCAGCAGCTTGCAGGGAGACACCGGGGAGCTGTTTTTT	CASSLQGDTGELFF
.	TRBV19	TRBJ2-1	.	TGTGCCAGTAGTATAAGTGGGAAGAAGCAGTTCTTC	CASSISGKKQFF
.	TRBV24-1	TRBJ2-3	few	TGTGCCACCAGTGATTCGGGGGAAGGGGGAGCTTATACGCAGTATTTT	CATSDSGEGGAYTQYF
TRBD1	TRBV3-1/TRBV3-2	TRBJ2-5	few	TGTGCCAGCAGCCAGGGACAGGGGAACAGGGAGACCCAGTACTTC	CASSQGQGNRETQYF
TRBD2	TRBV29-1	TRBJ2-5	.	TGCAGCGTTTGGGAGGGCCAATCCCGAGAGACCCAGTACTTC	CSVWEGQSRETQYF
.	TRBV28	TRBJ2-7	once	TGTGCCAGCAGTTTATATCAGACGCTAAGCTCCTACGAGCAGTACTTC	CASSLYQTLSSYEQYF
.	TRBV3-1/TRBV3-2	TRBJ1-2	.	TGTGCCAGCAGCCAAGGGGGATCCGGCTACACCTTC	CASSQGGSGYTF
.	TRBV4-1	TRBJ2-3	.	TGCGCCAGCAGCCAAGAAGGGACAGATACGCAGTATTTT	CASSQEGTDTQYF
.	TRBV29-1	TRBJ2-3	.	TGCAGCGTTGTTCGGGGTTCCGGAGATACGCAGTATTTT	CSVVRGSGDTQYF
.	TRBV28	TRBJ1-5	once	TGTGCCAGCAGTTTGACGGGGGGCGTCAATCAGCCCCAGCATTTT	CASSLTGGVNQPQHF
.	TRBV9	TRBJ2-5	.	TGTGCCAGCAGCGGGGGACAAGAGACCCAGTACTTC	CASSGGQETQYF
TRBD1	TRBV18	TRBJ2-7	.	TGTGCCAGCTCACCAAAGACAGGGAGCAACGAGCAGTACTTC	CASSPKTGSNEQYF
.	TRBV11-2	TRBJ1-1	once	TGTGCCAGCAGCTTAGAAAGGTCCCAAACTGAAGCTTTCTTT	CASSLERSQTEAFF
.	TRBV27	TRBJ2-7	.	TGTGCCAGCAGTTTAAGGAATCCTACCGTATACGAGCAGTACTTC	CASSLRNPTVYEQYF
.	TRBV19	TRBJ1-1	.	TGTGCCAGTAGTACCGACAGGAGCCCGAACACTGAAGCTTTCTTT	CASSTDRSPNTEAFF
.	TRBV2	TRBJ2-3	once	TGTGCCAGCAGTGAAACGCGGATGACGCAGTATTTT	CASSETRMTQYF
.	TRBV9	TRBJ1-1	.	TGTGCCAGCAGCGTAGCTATGGGGGAAGCTTTCTTT	CASSVAMGEAFF
TRBD2	TRBV4-1	TRBJ2-1	.	TGCGCCAGCAGCCAGGTCGGGACTAGCAGTCCGCGGTGGTCCTACAATGAGCAGTTCTTC	CASSQVGTSSPRWSYNEQFF
.	TRBV9	TRBJ1-5	.	TGTGCCAGCAGCGCCGGGAGCAATCAGCCCCAGCATTTT	CASSAGSNQPQHF
.	TRBV5-1	TRBJ1-2	.	TGCGCCAGCAGTTTGGACCGTTATGGCTACACCTTC	CASSLDRYGYTF
.	TRBV7-2	TRBJ2-7	once	TGTGCCAGCAGCTCTGTCAACAGGGTCTACGAGCAGTACTTC	CASSSVNRVYEQYF
TRBD2	TRBV6-5	TRBJ2-3	.	TGTGCCAGCAGGGTAGCGGGGGGGAGGGATACGCAGTATTTT	CASRVAGGRDTQYF
.	TRBV30	TRBJ2-1	.	TGTGCCTGGAGTGTACCGGGTATCAATGAGCAGTTCTTC	CAWSVPGINEQFF
.	TRBV7-2	TRBJ1-2	.	TGTGCCAGCAGCTTAGGACCTAACTATGGCTACACCTTC	CASSLGPNYGYTF
TRBD2	TRBV29-1	TRBJ2-3	.	TGCAGCGTTGTCGCGGGAGGGAAGGGGGATACGCAGTATTTT	CSVVAGGKGDTQYF
.	TRBV3-1/TRBV3-2	TRBJ2-1	.	TGTGCCAGCAGCCAAGCGGGGGCACCATACAATGAGCAGTTCTTC	CASSQAGAPYNEQFF
.	TRBV12-5	TRBJ1-1	.	TGTGCTAGTGGTCCGGGTCCAGGGGTCATAACTGAAGCTTTCTTT	CASGPGPGVITEAFF
TRBD2	TRBV7-9	TRBJ2-1	once	TGTGCCAGCAGCTTAATAGCGGGAGGAGGCTACAATGAGCAGTTCTTC	CASSLIAGGGYNEQFF
TRBD1	TRBV5-1	TRBJ2-3	few	TGCGCCAGCAGCAACCATGGGACAGGGTCAGATACGCAGTATTTT	CASSNHGTGSDTQYF
.	TRBV9	TRBJ2-7	.	TGTGCCAGCAGCGTAGGCGCGAGTGCCTACGAGCAGTACTTC	CASSVGASAYEQYF
TRBD2	TRBV6-6	TRBJ2-7	.	TGTGCCAGCAGTTACGTGGCGGGAGGGCCGTACGAGCAGTACTTC	CASSYVAGGPYEQYF
.	TRBV5-5	TRBJ1-2	.	TGTGCCAGCAGCCTGGACAGACCCTATGGCTACACCTTC	CASSLDRPYGYTF
.	TRBV19	TRBJ2-5	.	TGTGCCAGTAAGGGGACACTATTAGAGACCCAGTACTTC	CASKGTLLETQYF